The 25 T cell receptor beta chains below were found in one sample sequenced in a study of T cell repertoires in cytomegalovirus infection. Their antigens remain unidentified. TCRdb redid the calling of the reads with MiXCR, one entry per CDR3 protein. Among more than 95,000 distinct CDR3 sequences listed, approximately 30% were seen once. The sample here was CD8+ T cells from cultured PBMCs, taken from culture after CMV antigen stimulation. These receptors were taken from a human donor in good health (CMV status not recorded). Some clones in this sample may be carry-over from other donors' samples.

This clonotype appeared a few times. The chain recombines TRBV7-2 with TRBJ2-3; 7 positions match TRBD2. J was trimmed by 3 bases and V by 1 base; bases with no gene match: 10. The CDR3 is made up of 17 amino acids. The germline gives CDR1 SGHTA, CDR2 FQGNSA. This chain's CDR3 is CASSLGPSGRWTDTQYF. CDR3 coding DNA: TGTGCCAGCAGCTTAGGCCCTAGCGGCCGTTGGACAGATACGCAGTATTTT.

This clonotype was seen only a few times. The J gene is TRBJ2-5, the V gene TRBV7-6; 8 bases are a match to TRBD2. The CDR3 spans 16 residues. Germline CDR1 SGHVS, CDR2 FNYEAQ. After removal of 1 base from V and 2 bases from J, the junction contained 6 bases not matched to a gene. This CDR3 is CASSLVTGGLQETQYF. In DNA, the CDR3 is TGTGCCAGCAGCTTAGTGACGGGGGGGCTTCAAGAGACCCAGTACTTC.

The chain combines TRBV6-6 with TRBJ2-5; no reliable D call. V lost 6 bases and J 5 bases, leaving 16 bases between the germline ends. Per the germline V gene, CDR1 is MNHNY and CDR2 is SVGAGI (reference sequence). CDR3 size: 14 residues. The CDR3 is CASSPWVSRETQYF. In nucleotides, the CDR3 is TGTGCCAGCAGCCCCTGGGTATCGAGGGAGACCCAGTACTTC.

This clonotype has just a few counts. The chain joins TRBV7-8 to TRBJ2-1; D may be TRBD1 or TRBD2 (5 bases each). The ends were cut back, 3 bases at V and 5 bases at J, with 14 bases in the middle. The CDR3 runs to 15 residues. Per germline, CDR1 SGHVS and CDR2 FQNEAQ. CDR3 loop: CASSFSEGFNNEQFF. CDR3 bases: TGTGCCAGCAGCTTCTCTGAGGGGTTCAACAATGAGCAGTTCTTC.

This clonotype was observed a few times. The rearrangement links TRBV9 to TRBJ2-3; 8 bases line up with TRBD2. This CDR3 spans 15 amino acids. Germline CDR1 is SGDLS and CDR2 is YYNGEE. Germline trimming cut 2 bases from V and 5 bases from J; bases unmatched to any gene: 7. The CDR3 nucleotides read TGTGCCAGCAGCGTTTTCGGGGGGGCAGGAGATACGCAGTATTTT. As protein: CASSVFGGAGDTQYF.

This clonotype was observed a few times. The CDR3 DNA is TGTGCCAGCAGTGAAGAATATAAGGACGAGCAGTACTTC. Translated: CASSEEYKDEQYF. The chain has TRBV6-1 and TRBJ2-7; D remains ambiguous. The CDR3 runs to 13 residues. CDR1 is MNHNS and CDR2 is SASEGT in the germline V gene. V lost 1 base and J lost 5, with 9 bases in between.

The chain couples TRBV7-8 to TRBJ2-5, with TRBD2 matching 10 bases. Germline CDR1 SGHVS, CDR2 FQNEAQ. V shed 6 bases, J shed 5 bases, and the junction held 9 bases outside the gene matches. CDR3 length: 15 amino acids. The DNA for the CDR3 is TGTGCCAGCAGTCCTAGCGGGGGATCTCGGGAGACCCAGTACTTC. Translated, it gives CASSPSGGSRETQYF.

The sample holds a few counts of this clonotype. This sequence joins TRBV7-9 and TRBJ2-7; no reliable D call. Trimming pared 5 bases from V and 3 bases from J, leaving 8 bases between. The germline gives CDR1 SEHNR, CDR2 FQNEAQ (reference sequence). The length of the CDR3 is 12 residues. Here the CDR3 reads CASSPRLYEQYF. CDR3 sequence (DNA): TGTGCCAGCAGCCCACGACTCTACGAGCAGTACTTC.

DNA for the CDR3: TGTGCCAGCAGACCCGTCGGACCCTATCTAGGGGATACGCAGTATTTT. Its protein is CASRPVGPYLGDTQYF. The chain uses TRBV6-2 or TRBV6-3 and TRBJ2-3, with D hard to call. The CDR3 contains 16 residues. Germline V gives CDR1 MNHEY, CDR2 SVGEGT. With 6 bases removed from V and 6 bases from J, the gap between germline ends came to 22 bases.

This chain joins TRBV10-3 and TRBJ1-2; D is uncertain. The CDR3 spans 13 residues. V was trimmed by 0 bases and J by 8 bases, leaving 10 bases between them. Looked up from germline, CDR1 is ENHRY and CDR2 is SYGVKD. The CDR3 bases are TGTGCCATCAGTGAGTCGATTTTGACCGGCTACACCTTC. This translates into CAISESILTGYTF.

The gene calls are TRBV12-3 or TRBV12-4 and TRBJ2-3, with 10 bases matching TRBD2. V gave up 3 bases and J gave up 2 bases; unmatched junction bases: 8. This CDR3 is 17 amino acids long. This CDR3 is CASSFATSGEDTDTQYF. The DNA of the CDR3 is TGTGCCAGCAGTTTTGCAACTAGCGGGGAGGACACAGATACGCAGTATTTT.

The chain combines TRBV14 with TRBJ2-5, with D perhaps matching TRBD1 or TRBD2 (5 bases each). Germline V CDR1 and CDR2: SGHDN, FVKESK. V lost 0 bases and J 4 bases, leaving 12 bases between the germline ends. CDR3 length: 15 residues. The DNA of the CDR3 is TGTGCCAGCAGCCAAGAGGGGGTGATGGGAGAGACCCAGTACTTC. Amino acid sequence: CASSQEGVMGETQYF.

The chain recombines TRBV6-2 or TRBV6-3 with TRBJ1-1; D not certain. This CDR3 spans 13 amino acids. The V end was cut by 9 bases, the J end by 0 bases, with 11 bases between. Germline CDR1 reads MNHEY; CDR2 reads SVGEGT. The CDR3 bases are TGTGCCAGTTCTCTCTTTATGAACACTGAAGCTTTCTTT. Its protein is CASSLFMNTEAFF.

This clonotype was counted a few times. This chain connects TRBV19 to TRBJ2-5; D gene uncertain. This CDR3 is 14 amino acids long. The V gene lost 2 bases and the J gene lost 0 bases, with 7 bases spanning the gap. CDR1 and CDR2 (germline): LNHDA, SQIVND (reference sequence). This CDR3 reads CASSISLDQETQYF. The CDR3 bases are TGTGCCAGTAGTATATCGCTAGACCAAGAGACCCAGTACTTC.

The genes are TRBV6-2 or TRBV6-3 and TRBJ1-1; D is possibly TRBD1 (5 bases). The ends were cut back, 0 bases at V and 5 bases at J, with 13 bases in the middle. Germline lookup yields CDR1 MNHEY and CDR2 SVGEGT. The CDR3 consists of 15 residues. The CDR3 DNA reads as TGTGCCAGCAGTTACTCGTTCGGGGGGAGGACTGAAGCTTTCTTT. It encodes CASSYSFGGRTEAFF.

The gene calls are TRBV20-1 and TRBJ1-6, with 9 bases lining up with TRBD1. The CDR3 runs to 14 residues. Germline V gives CDR1 DFQATT, CDR2 SNEGSKA (reference sequence). Trimming took 6 bases from V and 6 from J; bases not matched to a gene: 6. CDR3 in amino acids: CSAPQGQGNSPLHF. CDR3 DNA sequence: TGCAGTGCGCCGCAGGGACAGGGTAATTCACCCCTCCACTTT.

The chain links TRBV25-1 to TRBJ2-3; 8 bases align to TRBD2. Germline lookup yields CDR1 MGHDK and CDR2 SYGVNS. V trimming: 8 bases; J trimming: 4 bases; junction bases outside the gene matches: 11. The CDR3 loop spans 15 amino acids. The CDR3 sequence: CASERRAGGSDTQYF. The CDR3 DNA sequence: TGTGCCAGCGAGAGGCGCGCGGGGGGTTCAGATACGCAGTATTTT.

This clonotype was counted a single time. The chain recombines TRBV15 with TRBJ1-5; D call uncertain. Deletions cut 1 base from V and 1 base from J, with 8 bases between. This CDR3 is built from 15 residues. CDR1 LNHNV and CDR2 YYDKDF come from the germline V gene (reference sequence). The CDR3 loop is CATSRATESNQPQHF. DNA for the CDR3: TGTGCCACCAGCAGAGCGACCGAGAGCAATCAGCCCCAGCATTTT.

The chain employs TRBV5-6 and TRBJ2-5, with 8 bases that match TRBD1. Unmatched junction bases numbered 5, after V lost 2 bases and J lost 2 bases. CDR1 and CDR2 from the germline V gene are SGHDT and YYEEEE. The CDR3 contains 15 residues. CDR3 sequence (DNA): TGTGCCAGCAGCTTAGATACAGGGGGACAAGAGACCCAGTACTTC. Amino acid sequence: CASSLDTGGQETQYF.

This clonotype has just a few counts. The rearrangement uses TRBV6-1 and TRBJ2-7; TRBD1 agrees at 11 bases. The V and J ends lost 6 bases and 0 bases, in that order; junction bases with no gene match: 10. CDR1 is MNHNS and CDR2 is SASEGT in the germline V gene. CDR3 length: 17 residues. DNA for the CDR3: TGTGCCAGCAGGGGTTGGACAGGGGGCGAACCCTCCTACGAGCAGTACTTC. This translates into CASRGWTGGEPSYEQYF.

Notes on this clonotype: A single base separates this from a much larger clone, so it may be a read error. Because the CDR3 is missing its conserved closing phenylalanine or tryptophan, this is likely a read error. The chain uses TRBV7-2 and TRBJ2-7, with D possibly being TRBD1 or TRBD2 (5 bases each). The CDR3 contains 14 residues. Germline-derived CDR1 and CDR2 are SGHTA and FQGNSA. V gave up 8 bases and J gave up 2 bases, with 16 bases separating them. The CDR3 nucleotides read TGTGCCAGCGTTGGGGGAGACTTTCCCTACGAGCAGTACTAC. It translates to CASVGGDFPYEQYY.

In this sample, this clonotype turned up a few times. This rearrangement joins TRBV7-9 to TRBJ1-1; unclear D gene. Germline V lookup: CDR1 SEHNR, CDR2 FQNEAQ (reference sequence). This CDR3 spans 15 amino acids. Trimming left V 5 bases short and J 1 base short, with 14 bases between. The CDR3 DNA reads as TGTGCCAGCAGCACACGGACGGGCACGAACACTGAAGCTTTCTTT. Translated, it gives CASSTRTGTNTEAFF.

The chain is built from TRBV5-1 and TRBJ2-1; 9 nucleotides align to TRBD2. The CDR3 is made up of 16 amino acids. The germline gives CDR1 SGHRS, CDR2 YFSETQ. The V segment lost 4 bases and the J segment 7 bases; nucleotides outside the gene matches: 12. This CDR3 is CASSPVGLAGRNEQFF. The CDR3 coding sequence is TGCGCCAGCAGCCCGGTAGGGCTAGCGGGGAGGAATGAGCAGTTCTTC.

This clonotype was seen more than once but under ten times. The V gene is TRBV12-5, the J gene TRBJ2-1; unclear D gene. Trimming cost V 3 bases and J 6 bases, with 18 bases left between them. This CDR3 has 16 amino acids. CDR1 is LGHNT, CDR2 FRNRAP, per germline. The CDR3 sequence: CASGFQITNLGNEQFF. For the CDR3, the DNA is TGTGCTAGTGGTTTTCAGATCACAAATCTAGGCAATGAGCAGTTCTTC.

This clonotype was seen repeatedly, ten times or more. The rearrangement uses TRBV7-9 and TRBJ1-2, with D maybe TRBD1 (6 bases). Germline lookup yields CDR1 SEHNR and CDR2 FQNEAQ (reference sequence). This CDR3 is 14 amino acids long. The V end lost 4 bases, the J end lost 3 bases, and 12 bases lay between the germline ends. The CDR3 loop reads CASSSPGAHYGYTF. The CDR3 bases are TGTGCCAGCAGCTCTCCAGGGGCGCACTATGGCTACACCTTC.